This record covers a single T cell receptor beta chain. Repertoires were generated with immunoSEQ multiplex PCR, while TCRdb's copy carries only in-frame clones and drops some. The sample gives roughly 240,000 clones, more than 70% of which show up once; approximately 2.1% is in the top ten. Germline V gene lookup returns CDR1 MDHEN and CDR2 SYDVKM. Trimming removed 3 bases at V and 6 bases at J, with 11 bases between. The CDR3 sequence is 13 residues long. The data belong to a study of blood T cell repertoires in COVID-19. Sequenced input: PBMCs or T cells enriched from blood (not recorded which). This sequence joins TRBV28 and TRBJ1-2, with D tentatively TRBD1 (6 bases). This clonotype was sampled from a woman aged 45-59 years who had recovered from COVID-19. CDR3 in amino acids: CASSFFPGDGYTF. CDR3 DNA: TGTGCCAGCAGTTTTTTTCCAGGGGATGGCTACACCTTC.